This T cell receptor (beta chain) stems from a study of blood T cell repertoires in COVID-19. Per germline, CDR1 SGHVS and CDR2 FNYEAQ. Trimming took 2 bases from V and 1 from J, leaving 9 bases between them. This CDR3 has 15 amino acids. Those enrolled in Seattle joined during active infection and were followed longitudinally afterward. TCRdb keeps only in-frame clones here, not all; method: immunoSEQ multiplex PCR. This sample has nearly 300,000 clones; 70% to 85% occur once, and the top ten carry more than 1.1%. This sequence joins TRBV7-6 and TRBJ2-1; D gene ambiguous. This clonotype was obtained from a human donor with COVID-19, enrolled during active disease. The donor label of this sample is uncertain. Sequencing input: peripheral blood. The DNA for the CDR3 is TGTGCCAGCAGCTTACCCGCTCGGTCCTACAATGAGCAGTTCTTC. As protein: CASSLPARSYNEQFF.